This TCR beta chain was identified in a study of cytomegalovirus exposure and HLA in healthy donors. Study results and limitations: CMV serostatus alone was available as immune exposure information. An analysis that came later showed most CMV-associated TCR beta chains appearing HLA-restricted.

With 60 Vbeta and 13 Jbeta primers, the PCR was carried out. The method was immunoSEQ multiplex PCR; TCRdb's version includes in-frame clones alone and lacks a portion of them. The sample yields fewer than 130,000 clones, around 80% seen once. Donors were ostensibly healthy at sampling, although undocumented immune exposures were probable. From germline, CDR1 is SGHNT and CDR2 YYREEE (reference sequence). Trimming took 3 bases from V and 2 from J, leaving 9 bases between them. The CDR3 has 15 amino acids. Comments on this clone: Its target is unknown.

The sequencing input was PBMCs. The TCR comes from a female donor in good health and CMV-seropositive. This chain joins TRBV5-4 and TRBJ2-6; D is ambiguous. This CDR3 reads CASSSNTAGANVLTF. The CDR3 coding sequence is TGTGCCAGCAGCTCCAACACAGCTGGGGCCAACGTCCTGACTTTC. The complete variable domain, with remaining parts taken from reference TRBV5-4 and TRBJ2-6, reads ETGVTQSPTHLIKTRGQQVTLRCSSQSGHNTVSWYQQALGQGPQFIFQYYREEENGRGNFPPRFSGLQFPNYSSELNVNALELDDSALYLCASSSNTAGANVLTFGAGSRLTVL.